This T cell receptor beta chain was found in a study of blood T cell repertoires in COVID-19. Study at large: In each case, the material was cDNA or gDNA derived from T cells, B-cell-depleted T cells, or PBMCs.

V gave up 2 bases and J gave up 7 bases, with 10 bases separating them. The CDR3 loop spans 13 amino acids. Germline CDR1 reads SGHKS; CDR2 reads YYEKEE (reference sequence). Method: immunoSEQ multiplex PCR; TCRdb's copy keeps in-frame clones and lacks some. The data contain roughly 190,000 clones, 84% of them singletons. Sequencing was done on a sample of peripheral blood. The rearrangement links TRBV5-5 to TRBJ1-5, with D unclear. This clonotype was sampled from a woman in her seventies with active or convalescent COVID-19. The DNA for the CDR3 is TGTGCCAGCAGCTTTCAGGAGGGACAGCCCCAGCATTTT. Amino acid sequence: CASSFQEGQPQHF.